Sequencing of this T cell receptor beta chain was carried out in a study of long-term antiretroviral therapy in people with HIV. Worth noting for this clone: Its antigen remains unknown.

V gave up 6 bases and J gave up 4 bases, with 16 bases separating them. This CDR3 has 14 amino acids. Germline lookup yields CDR1 MDHEN and CDR2 SYDVKM. They ran version v3.0 of the immunoSEQ assay at survey level. This table comes from immunoSEQ multiplex PCR, and its TCRdb copy is limited to in-frame clones, with some not included. This sample yields fewer than 35,000 clones, of which 85% are seen a single time; 3.5% to 5.5% belongs to the top ten. Notes on the study in general: ART adherence was not documented, and neither viral resistance nor therapy changes had any data. Pre-ART clonal expansion yielded clones that dominated the repertoire at all time points.

Treated in the United States were all of the participants with HIV. Cryopreserved PBMC samples of roughly 0.85-11 million cells were used for DNA extraction. The source of this sequence is a man aged 18 to 29 with HIV. The sample in question was unsorted PBMCs, obtained around 3.3 years after starting antiretroviral therapy. The chain links TRBV28 to TRBJ2-7; D is perhaps TRBD2 (5 bases). CDR3 amino acids: CASRPLPAAYEQYF. Here the CDR3 DNA reads TGTGCCAGCAGACCACTTCCAGCGGCATACGAGCAGTACTTC.